The rows below give T cell receptor beta chains drawn from one sample of a study of shared clonotypes between healthy human individuals. Sequencing used immunoSEQ multiplex PCR; TCRdb keeps in-frame clones, though not all of them. The sample yields about 680,000 clones, about 91% seen once. Sequencing was carried out using naive CD8+ T cells sorted from blood. All receptors derive from a man aged 25 to 45 in good health. Both conserved end residues are part of each CDR3. A D gene is named only where the DNA matches it firmly. Expanded clones get a size class; other rows say once, few or many, or leave the size out.

CASSDAASTNEKLFF | TGTGCCAGCAGTGATGCAGCCTCAACTAATGAAAAACTGTTTTTT | TRBJ1-4 | TRBV25-1 | NA | NA
CASSIGQGFSNAVQFF | TGTGCCAGTAGTATCGGACAGGGCTTTTCTAATGCGGTGCAGTTCTTC | TRBJ2-1 | TRBV19 | TRBD1 | NA
CASSYSLDRVYEQYF | TGTGCCAGCAGTTACTCTCTGGACAGGGTCTACGAGCAGTACTTC | TRBJ2-7 | TRBV6-6 | TRBD1 | NA
CASSQSLFSGRMGDTQYF | TGTGCCAGCAGCCAATCTCTCTTTAGCGGGAGGATGGGAGATACGCAGTATTTT | TRBJ2-3 | TRBV16 | TRBD2 | NA
CASSLPSGSGTGELFF | TGTGCCAGCAGCCTCCCCAGCGGGAGTGGTACCGGGGAGCTGTTTTTT | TRBJ2-2 | TRBV9 | TRBD2 | NA
CASIQPYEQYF | TGTGCCAGCATCCAACCCTACGAGCAGTACTTC | TRBJ2-7 | TRBV12-1 | NA | NA
CAISDAGISYEQYF | TGTGCCATCAGTGACGCAGGGATCTCCTACGAGCAGTACTTC | TRBJ2-7 | TRBV10-3 | NA | NA
CASSLRLAPYEQYF | TGTGCCAGCAGCTTGCGACTAGCCCCCTACGAGCAGTACTTC | TRBJ2-7 | TRBV5-4 | TRBD2 | NA
CASRPRGSNQPQHF | TGTGCCAGCCGGCCAAGGGGCAGCAATCAGCCCCAGCATTTT | TRBJ1-5 | TRBV5-6 | NA | NA
CASSVRQQETQYF | TGTGCCAGCAGCGTCCGACAGCAAGAGACCCAGTACTTC | TRBJ2-5 | TRBV11-3 | NA | NA
CASGTGQGWRYTF | TGTGCCAGCGGAACGGGACAGGGTTGGCGCTACACCTTC | TRBJ1-2 | TRBV7-9 | TRBD1 | NA
CASSQSGGNEQFF | TGTGCCAGCAGCCAATCCGGTGGGAATGAGCAGTTCTTC | TRBJ2-1 | TRBV16 | NA | NA
CASRADYEQYF | TGCGCCAGCCGCGCGGACTACGAGCAGTACTTC | TRBJ2-7 | TRBV10-2 | NA | NA
CASSVGEMGQGGTDTQYF | TGTGCCAGCAGCGTAGGAGAAATGGGACAGGGAGGCACAGATACGCAGTATTTT | TRBJ2-3 | TRBV9 | TRBD1 | once
CASSIFSGSFYEQYF | TGTGCCAGCAGCATATTCAGCGGGTCCTTCTACGAGCAGTACTTC | TRBJ2-7 | TRBV11-2 | NA | NA
CAANRDGDYEQYF | TGTGCCGCAAACCGGGACGGGGATTACGAGCAGTACTTC | TRBJ2-7 | TRBV10-3 | NA | NA
CASGLATSRETNGELFF | TGTGCTAGTGGTTTGGCCACAAGCAGGGAGACTAACGGGGAGCTGTTTTTT | TRBJ2-2 | TRBV12-5 | NA | NA
CASSFYTNTGELFF | TGTGCCAGCAGCTTCTATACGAACACCGGGGAGCTGTTTTTT | TRBJ2-2 | TRBV13 | NA | NA
CASSNTGGHTEAFF | TGTGCCAGCAGCAATACAGGGGGTCACACTGAAGCTTTCTTT | TRBJ1-1 | TRBV7-9 | TRBD1 | NA
CASSLGGTEAYEQYF | TGTGCCAGCAGCTTAGGGGGGACCGAAGCGTACGAGCAGTACTTC | TRBJ2-7 | TRBV7-9 | NA | NA
CASSPRTSGSGYEQYF | TGTGCCAGCAGCCCCCGGACTAGCGGGAGTGGTTACGAGCAGTACTTC | TRBJ2-7 | TRBV13 | TRBD2 | once
CARPGQGLYEQYF | TGTGCCCGACCGGGACAGGGGTTATACGAGCAGTACTTC | TRBJ2-7 | TRBV28 | TRBD1 | once
CATLARSSYEQYF | TGTGCCACCCTAGCGAGGAGCTCCTACGAGCAGTACTTC | TRBJ2-7 | TRBV6-1 | NA | NA
CASSKTPPEVNEQFF | TGTGCCAGCAGTAAGACTCCGCCCGAGGTCAATGAGCAGTTCTTC | TRBJ2-1 | TRBV11-2 | NA | NA
CASSLGRNNEQFF | TGTGCCAGCAGTTTGGGGAGGAACAATGAGCAGTTCTTC | TRBJ2-1 | TRBV27 | NA | NA
CVIPRGYYGYTF | TGTGTAATCCCAAGGGGTTACTATGGCTACACCTTC | TRBJ1-2 | TRBV2 | NA | NA
CASSEFYRILAGGLKETQYF | TGTGCCAGCAGTGAATTCTACAGAATCCTAGCGGGAGGTTTGAAGGAGACCCAGTACTTC | TRBJ2-5 | TRBV6-1 | TRBD2 | NA
CASSEAGGETQYF | TGCGCCAGCAGTGAAGCAGGGGGGGAGACCCAGTACTTC | TRBJ2-5 | TRBV10-1 | NA | NA
CASRMTLYQETQYF | TGTGCCAGCAGAATGACACTGTACCAAGAGACCCAGTACTTC | TRBJ2-5 | TRBV6-5 | NA | NA
CASTRRGESVYEQYF | TGTGCCAGCACCCGAAGGGGGGAGAGTGTCTACGAGCAGTACTTC | TRBJ2-7 | TRBV27 | NA | NA
CASSLSGQGAYEQYF | TGTGCCAGCAGTTTATCGGGACAGGGGGCGTACGAGCAGTACTTC | TRBJ2-7 | TRBV27 | TRBD1 | NA
CASSVEGSEELFF | TGTGCCAGCAGCGTAGAAGGGTCCGAGGAGCTGTTTTTT | TRBJ2-2 | TRBV9 | NA | NA
CASSGFSNEQYF | TGTGCCAGCAGTGGGTTTAGTAACGAGCAGTACTTC | TRBJ2-7 | TRBV2 | NA | NA
CASSQGWGTGARGGFF | NA | TRBJ1-1 | TRBV4-1 | NA | NA
CSVPGVGGELFF | TGCAGCGTACCAGGGGTTGGCGGGGAGCTGTTTTTT | TRBJ2-2 | TRBV29-1 | NA | NA
CATSSPKELSYEQYF | TGTGCCACCAGCAGCCCAAAGGAACTCTCCTACGAGCAGTACTTC | TRBJ2-7 | TRBV15 | NA | once
CASKEWDGNTIYF | TGTGCCAGTAAAGAATGGGACGGAAACACCATATATTTT | TRBJ1-3 | TRBV19 | NA | NA
CASSDNVGQGAFF | TGTGCCAGCAGTGATAACGTCGGCCAGGGAGCTTTCTTT | TRBJ1-1 | TRBV25-1 | NA | NA
CSVAGDAPDEQYF | TGCAGCGTTGCGGGAGATGCCCCCGACGAGCAGTACTTC | TRBJ2-7 | TRBV29-1 | NA | NA
CASSGLAEGPSGEQYF | TGTGCCAGCAGCGGCCTAGCCGAGGGACCTTCTGGGGAGCAGTACTTC | TRBJ2-7 | TRBV7-9 | NA | NA
CSVEDSGAYEQYF | TGCAGCGTTGAAGATAGCGGAGCCTACGAGCAGTACTTC | TRBJ2-7 | TRBV29-1 | NA | NA